The TCR beta chain under discussion was sequenced for a study of neurological immune-mediated disorders. Worth noting for this clonotype: Its antigen remains unidentified.

The cDNA came from 5'RACE, which used 10-nucleotide random UMIs. TCRdb reprocessed the 5' RACE reads via MiXCR and lists one record per CDR3 protein. The sample lists tens of thousands of distinct CDR3 sequences; 3% to 4% were seen once. This CDR3 is built from 17 residues. V gave up 5 bases and J gave up 7 bases, with 23 bases separating them. Germline-derived CDR1 and CDR2 are SGHTA and FQGNSA. General observations from the study: Phylogenetically, 18 of 34 multiple sclerosis patients' repertoires fell into one related-CDR3 cluster, a possible signature.

The specimen was PBMCs. The chain joins TRBV7-2 to TRBJ2-2; TRBD1 or TRBD2 may be the D gene (5 bases each). This TCR was sampled from a woman between 45 and 60 years old with multiple sclerosis. The CDR3 sequence is CASSPRGAVGRVGELFF. The CDR3 nucleotides read TGTGCCAGCAGCCCAAGGGGAGCGGTGGGGCGGGTCGGGGAGCTGTTTTTT.